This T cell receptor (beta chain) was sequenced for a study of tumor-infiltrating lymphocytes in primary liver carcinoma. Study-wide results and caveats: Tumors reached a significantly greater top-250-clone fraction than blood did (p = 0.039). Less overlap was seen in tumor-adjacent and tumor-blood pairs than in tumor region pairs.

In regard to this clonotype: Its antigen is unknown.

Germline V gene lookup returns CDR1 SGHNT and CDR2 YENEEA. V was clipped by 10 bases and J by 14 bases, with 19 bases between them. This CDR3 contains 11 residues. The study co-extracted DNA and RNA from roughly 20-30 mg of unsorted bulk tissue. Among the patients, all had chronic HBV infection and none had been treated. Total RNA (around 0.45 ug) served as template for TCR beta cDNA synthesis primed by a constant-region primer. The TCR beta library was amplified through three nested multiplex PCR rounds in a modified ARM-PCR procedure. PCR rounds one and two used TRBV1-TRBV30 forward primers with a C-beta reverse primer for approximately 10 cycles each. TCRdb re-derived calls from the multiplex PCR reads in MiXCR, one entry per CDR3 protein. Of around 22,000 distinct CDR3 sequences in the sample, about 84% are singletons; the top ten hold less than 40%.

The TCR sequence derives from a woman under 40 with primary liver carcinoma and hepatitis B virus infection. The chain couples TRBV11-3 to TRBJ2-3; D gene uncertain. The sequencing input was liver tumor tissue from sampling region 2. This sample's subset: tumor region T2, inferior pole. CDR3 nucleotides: TGTGCCAACCGCTACACAGATACGTGGTATTTT. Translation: CANRYTDTWYF. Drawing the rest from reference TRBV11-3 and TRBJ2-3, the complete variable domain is EAGVVQSPRYKIIEKKQPVAFWCNPISGHNTLYWYLQNLGQGPELLIRYENEEAVDDSQLPKDRFSAERLKGVDSTLKIQPAELGDSAVYLCANRYTDTWYFGPGTRLTVL.